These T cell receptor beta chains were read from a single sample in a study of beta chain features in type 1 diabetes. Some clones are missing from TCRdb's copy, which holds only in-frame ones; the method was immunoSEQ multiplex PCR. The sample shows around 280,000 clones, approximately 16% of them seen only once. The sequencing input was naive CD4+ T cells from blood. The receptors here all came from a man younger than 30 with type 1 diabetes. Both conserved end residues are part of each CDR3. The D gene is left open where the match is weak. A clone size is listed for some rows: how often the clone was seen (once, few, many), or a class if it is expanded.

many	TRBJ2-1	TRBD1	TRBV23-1	TGCGCCAGCAGCCCGGACAGGGCCCTCAATGAGCAGTTCTTC	CASSPDRALNEQFF
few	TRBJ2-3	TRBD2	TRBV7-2	TGTGCCAGCAGCCGACTAGCGGGCTCTAGCACAGATACGCAGTATTTT	CASSRLAGSSTDTQYF
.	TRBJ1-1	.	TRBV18	TGTGCCAGCTCACCATCGGACATGTGGTCGACTGAAGCTTTCTTT	CASSPSDMWSTEAFF
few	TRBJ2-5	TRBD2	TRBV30	TGTGCCTCGACGGGTGCGGGAGCGGAGACCCAGTACTTC	CASTGAGAETQYF
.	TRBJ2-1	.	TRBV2	TGTGCCAGCACTCTTCCACAGGGCTACAATGAGCAGTTCTTC	CASTLPQGYNEQFF
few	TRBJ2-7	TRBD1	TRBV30	TGTGCCTTGGGCGTCAGGGGGCAAGGTAACGAGCAGTACTTC	CALGVRGQGNEQYF
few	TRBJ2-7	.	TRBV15	TGTGCCACCAGCACCGACAGCCACAGCTCCTACGAGCAGTACTTC	CATSTDSHSSYEQYF
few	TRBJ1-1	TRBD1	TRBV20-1	TGCAGTGCTAGCGACAGGGTTGAAGCTTTCTTT	CSASDRVEAFF
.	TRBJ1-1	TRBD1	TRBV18	TGTGCCAGCTCACGACGAGGACAGGGGGACACTGAAGCTTTCTTT	CASSRRGQGDTEAFF
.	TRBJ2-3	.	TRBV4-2	TGTGCCAGCAGCTCGCAGGATACGCAGTATTTT	CASSSQDTQYF
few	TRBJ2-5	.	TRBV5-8	TGTGCCGGGGGGGCGCCCCAAGAGACCCAGTACTTC	CAGGAPQETQYF
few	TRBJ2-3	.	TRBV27	TGTGCCAGCAGTAACGGTGATACGCAGTATTTT	CASSNGDTQYF
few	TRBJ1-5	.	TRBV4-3	TGCGCCAGCAGCCCTTACAGGGATAGCAATCAGCCCCAGCATTTT	CASSPYRDSNQPQHF
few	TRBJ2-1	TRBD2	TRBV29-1	TGCAGCGTTGGGGTGCGTGGGGGACTAGCGGGAGCCAATGAGCAGTTCTTC	CSVGVRGGLAGANEQFF
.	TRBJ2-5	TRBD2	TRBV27	TGTGCCAGCAGTTTATCGGGGGGGAGGTGGGAGACCCAGTACTTC	CASSLSGGRWETQYF
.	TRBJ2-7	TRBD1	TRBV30	TGTGCCTGGTATCAAAGGGGGCCAGGTGGGAACGAGCAGTACTTC	CAWYQRGPGGNEQYF
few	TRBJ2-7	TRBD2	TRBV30	TGTGCGTCAGGGGGACTAGCGGGGGGTATGATAAACGAGCAGTACTTC	CASGGLAGGMINEQYF